This T cell receptor (beta chain) was found in a study of blood T cells in healthy people across ages (dated by TCRdb to the mid-2010s). Describing the broader study: In model experiments, template switching captured about one uniquely barcoded TCR beta cDNA molecule for every two T cells. Two additional independent replicas of 1 million unique cDNA reads from the same blood draw were analyzed for two donors (one aged 18 to 29 and one aged 80 or older). Donors of different ages were randomly distributed across sequencing lanes to avoid experimental bias. The donors were split into four age groups: young (average 16 years), middle-aged (more than 35), aged (62) and long-lived (about 82). The study measured age-related changes in TCR beta repertoire diversity using deep sequencing normalized with unique cDNA molecular identifiers.

To prepare the library, 5' RACE was applied. The run used an Illumina HiSeq 2500. A second PCR of about 6 to 12 cycles was run with a J-beta primer mix and a sample-barcoded 5' primer. A unique molecular identifier was introduced onto each TCR beta cDNA molecule by a template-switch 5' adaptor carrying 12 random nucleotides. Each sample yielded at least 2.5 million CDR3-containing paired-end reads. The Mint cDNA synthesis kit, primed by a TRBC-specific oligonucleotide, was used to synthesize first-strand cDNA from all RNA. All cDNA was treated with uracil-DNA glycosylase and then went through a first 18-cycle PCR with the universal primers M1SS and BC2_uni_R. Processing in the source paper ran as follows. For normalization, 1 million high-quality reads were randomly selected from each sample, with every read carrying a distinct molecular identifier. Reads sharing molecular identifiers were discarded rather than binned into consensus sequences. MiTCR, with a Q25 quality threshold and the strictest error-elimination algorithm, was used for CDR3 identification, clonotype clustering and error correction. A nonparametric unseen species model using Euler transformation provided a lower-bound estimate of total TCR beta diversity. The public reads were reprocessed in TCRdb via fastp at Q25 and MiXCR, keeping in-frame beta chains. Every distinct CDR3 protein forms one entry, paired with its most common genes and DNA. The V and J calls follow TCRdb's processing rather than the paper's. This sample holds some 860,000 distinct CDR3 sequences; about 61% were observed only once. Around a quarter of the sample comes from the top ten.

To note about this clonotype: Its antigen is unknown. No qualities accompany the bases; no much larger clone lies one base away.

General conclusions and limits of the study: Compared with the aged group, the long-lived group had more naive CD4+ T cells, fewer expanded clones and increased TCR diversity, suggesting age selection. A strong correlation was found between observed TCR beta diversity and the percentage of naive T cells measured by flow cytometry. As age increased, observed TCR beta diversity per million T cells dropped in a roughly linear way, and a significant reduction was already evident by age about 40. Estimates of total diversity based on one million sequenced T cells were considered lower bounds and underestimates. Bulk unsorted PBMC profiling prevented conclusive comparison of naive and antigen-experienced compartments. Donor CMV infection status was unknown, potentially confounding age-related changes in expanded clonotypes.

Systemically healthy Caucasian individuals from Russia, 35 to 40 in total and aged roughly 6 to 100 years, were included as donors. Ten milliliters of peripheral blood were collected from each donor into EDTA-treated Vacutainer tubes. Ficoll-Paque density-gradient centrifugation was used to isolate PBMCs, with at least 6.5 million per sample. Total RNA, at least 5 micrograms per sample, was extracted from PBMCs with Trizol reagent. For every donor, an aliquot of PBMCs went through flow cytometry to measure the percentages of naive CD45RAhigh/CD27high T cells. The germline V gene provides CDR1 SGHAT and CDR2 FQNNGV. The CDR3 runs 14 residues from the cysteine to the phenylalanine. The entry retains the CDR3 DNA only, 42 bases that are in frame from base 1. Deletion took 5 bases off V and 0 bases off J, with a span of 11 bases between the germline ends.

Sequencing used blood. The chain uses TRBV11-2 and TRBJ2-7; TRBD1 could be the D gene, as 6 bases match. The receptor was isolated from a man aged 40-49 years in good health. The DNA sequence reads TGTGCCAGCAGCGGACAGTCTTCCTCCTACGAGCAGTACTTC. This is translated as CASSGQSSSYEQYF.